A single T cell receptor beta chain is shown here with its context. The sample belongs to a study of T cell responses to AZD1222 COVID-19 vaccine. Using immunoSEQ multiplex PCR, the repertoire was profiled, and TCRdb retains in-frame clones only, with some absent. This sample has about 150,000 clones, with about 92% found just once. V dropped 5 bases and J dropped 0 bases, with 11 bases sitting between them. The germline V gene has CDR1 SGHVS and CDR2 FQNEAQ. The CDR3 is 15 residues long. The TCR originated in an adult who received the AZD1222 COVID-19 vaccine. The chain is built from TRBV7-8 and TRBJ1-5; no reliable D call. The material sequenced was peripheral blood, taken 28 days after the second AZD1222 dose. The CDR3 region has the DNA TGTGCCAGCAGCGCCATCCGGGTTAGCAATCAGCCCCAGCATTTT. It encodes CASSAIRVSNQPQHF. The full variable domain, in which reference TRBV7-8 and TRBJ1-5 provide the parts outside the CDR3, is GAGVSQSPRYKVAKRGQDVALRCDPISGHVSLFWYQQALGQGPEFLTYFQNEAQLDKSGLPSDRFFAERPEGSVSTLKIQRTQQEDSAVYLCASSAIRVSNQPQHFGDGTRLSIL.